Below, 32 T cell receptor beta chains from the same sample are listed, as sequenced in a study of GPR56 and killer-like receptors on CD4 memory cells. Sorting by FACS used killer cell lectin-like receptor and GPR56 expression to define five CD4+ populations. TCRdb re-called the reads and gives one entry per CDR3 protein, without DNA. The sample has about 2,900 distinct CDR3 sequences. The sequenced material came from memory CD4+ T cells from blood. All receptors come from a human donor in good health.

This clonotype registers large (0.1 to 1%) by frequency. V gene TRBV29-1 combines with J gene TRBJ1-2; TCRdb's D call of TRBD1 is untestable without DNA. The germline V gene encodes CDR1 SQVTM and CDR2 ANQGSEA. The CDR3 extends over 13 amino acids. The CDR3 spells CSVQRTGGDGYTF.

V and J are TRBV12-3 or TRBV12-4 and TRBJ1-2; TCRdb gives TRBD1 as the D gene, but with no DNA this cannot be confirmed. This CDR3 is 14 amino acids long. CDR3 sequence: CASSPPGYSYGYTF.

This rearrangement joins TRBV20-1 to TRBJ1-1; TCRdb reports TRBD1, a call that lacks DNA to check it against. Germline lookup yields CDR1 DFQATT and CDR2 SNEGSKA (reference sequence). This CDR3 has 14 amino acids. CDR3 residues: CSASLRRGQGEAFF.

The chain employs TRBV5-6 and TRBJ1-5; TCRdb's D call, TRBD1, is unchecked because there is no DNA. This CDR3 is 15 amino acids long. The germline gives CDR1 SGHDT, CDR2 YYEEEE. CDR3 residues: CASSLGQGVGQPQHF.

The V gene is TRBV6-5, the J gene TRBJ2-5; TCRdb calls TRBD2, which cannot be checked without DNA. CDR1 is MNHEY, CDR2 SVGAGI, per germline. The length of the CDR3 is 16 residues. This CDR3 is CASSPAGLAGRETQYF.

Frequency places this clonotype as large. The CDR3: CATRREPNTEAFF. The chain combines TRBV7-2 with TRBJ1-1. The CDR3 consists of 13 residues. Germline CDR1 and CDR2: SGHTA and FQGNSA.

Its frequency marks this clonotype as medium-sized. The chain is built from TRBV19 and TRBJ1-1; TCRdb returns TRBD1, unconfirmable since there is no DNA. Germline V gene data show CDR1 as LNHDA and CDR2 as SQIVND (reference sequence). This CDR3 is 14 amino acids long. CDR3 sequence: CASSTFTGGTEAFF.

This chain links TRBV9 with TRBJ2-1; TCRdb outputs TRBD1, but without DNA this stays unchecked. The CDR3 consists of 14 residues. CDR1 SGDLS and CDR2 YYNGEE come from the germline V gene. The CDR3 spells CASSVERSRSEQFF.

The rearrangement uses TRBV30 and TRBJ1-4; there is no DNA to check the TCRdb D call of TRBD1. This CDR3 has 16 amino acids. CDR1 GTSNPN and CDR2 SVGIG come from the germline V gene (reference sequence). The CDR3 sequence is CAWTTGTVATNEKLFF.

This chain connects TRBV6-2 or TRBV6-3 to TRBJ2-5; TCRdb picks TRBD2, but there is no DNA to check that call. The CDR3 is 18 residues long. CDR1 and CDR2 from the germline V gene are MNHEY and SVGEGT. This CDR3 is CASSSYGLAGVSGETQYF.

This clonotype shows up as large by frequency. V usage is TRBV6-5 and J usage is TRBJ2-2; TCRdb returns TRBD1, unconfirmable since there is no DNA. Germline V gene sequence: CDR1 MNHEY, CDR2 SVGAGI. The CDR3 covers 14 residues. The CDR3 sequence: CASRLGRNTGELFF.

This rearrangement joins TRBV30 to TRBJ1-5; TCRdb gives TRBD1 as the D gene, but with no DNA this cannot be confirmed. In germline, CDR1 is GTSNPN, CDR2 SVGIG (reference sequence). The CDR3 contains 13 residues. This CDR3 is CAWSVGPGQPQHF.

By frequency, this clonotype registers medium-sized. The gene calls are TRBV6-2 or TRBV6-3 and TRBJ1-1. CDR1 is MNHEY and CDR2 is SVGEGT in the germline V gene. The CDR3 is 13 amino acids. CDR3 region: CASSYLRDTEAFF.

The CDR3 region is CASSVLDFSYNEQFF. V usage is TRBV9 and J usage is TRBJ2-1; TCRdb reports TRBD2, a call that lacks DNA to check it against. The germline gives CDR1 SGDLS, CDR2 YYNGEE. The CDR3 sequence is 15 residues long.

V and J are TRBV4-3 and TRBJ1-2. Germline-derived CDR1 and CDR2 are LGHNA and YSLEER. The CDR3 loop spans 15 amino acids. The CDR3 loop reads CASSQDGNANYGYTF.

The rearrangement joins TRBV11-3 to TRBJ2-1. The CDR3 is made up of 11 amino acids. Germline-derived CDR1 and CDR2 are SGHNT and YENEEA. CDR3 loop: CASSSKTEQFF.

This clonotype shows up as medium-sized by frequency. The chain is built from TRBV6-1 and TRBJ2-7; as DNA is missing, the TRBD1 call by TCRdb cannot be tested. This CDR3 is built from 15 residues. The V gene's germline CDR1 is MNHNS and CDR2 SASEGT. CDR3 in amino acids: CASSEGTGPVYEQYF.

The rearrangement links TRBV20-1 to TRBJ1-5. The CDR3 runs to 13 residues. The V gene's germline CDR1 is DFQATT and CDR2 SNEGSKA (reference sequence). The CDR3 spells CSASQRRDQPQHF.

The chain links TRBV2 to TRBJ2-4. The CDR3 sequence is 14 residues long. Germline V lookup: CDR1 SNHLY, CDR2 FYNNEI. The CDR3 sequence: CASRRLLAKNIQYF.

This clonotype counts as large (0.1 to 1%) by frequency. The chain is built from TRBV7-2 and TRBJ1-1. The germline CDR1 and CDR2 sequences are SGHTA and FQGNSA. The length of the CDR3 is 14 residues. The CDR3 sequence is CASSLGRNEAEAFF.

The V gene is TRBV12-3 or TRBV12-4, the J gene TRBJ1-1; the TRBD1 assignment by TCRdb is unverifiable without DNA. CDR3 length equals 13 residues. CDR3: CASWDRGYTEAFF.

V usage is TRBV20-1 and J usage is TRBJ1-2; TCRdb proposes TRBD1, but this gene call is untestable without DNA. The CDR3 loop spans 15 amino acids. Germline CDR1 is DFQATT and CDR2 is SNEGSKA (reference sequence). CDR3 in amino acids: CSARLPRTGLNGYTF.

This clonotype shows up as large by frequency. The gene calls are TRBV19 and TRBJ2-5; TCRdb's assignment of TRBD2 cannot be checked, as there is no DNA. The germline gives CDR1 LNHDA, CDR2 SQIVND (reference sequence). This CDR3 comprises 17 residues. The CDR3 loop is CASSIRPGLAGGETQYF.

In terms of frequency, this clonotype is medium-sized. The chain carries TRBV19 and TRBJ1-2; TCRdb outputs TRBD1, but without DNA this stays unchecked. The CDR3 is 14 amino acids. CDR1 LNHDA and CDR2 SQIVND come from the germline V gene (reference sequence). CDR3 sequence reads: CASRLPRTEDGYTF.

Considering frequency, this clonotype is medium-sized. The genes are TRBV6-6 and TRBJ2-3; TCRdb returns TRBD1, unconfirmable since there is no DNA. Germline V gene lookup returns CDR1 MNHNY and CDR2 SVGAGI (reference sequence). This CDR3 contains 15 residues. The CDR3 spells CASSYGGAGTDTQYF.

The chain couples TRBV29-1 to TRBJ1-2; checking the TCRdb D call of TRBD1 is not possible without DNA. From germline, CDR1 is SQVTM and CDR2 ANQGSEA. The CDR3 is 13 residues long. CDR3 protein: CSSQGGNRVGYTF.

Frequency places this clonotype as medium-sized. The rearrangement joins TRBV10-1 to TRBJ1-6. Germline CDR1 WNHNN, CDR2 SYGVQD (reference sequence). This CDR3 is built from 12 residues. The CDR3 protein is CASSDDNSPLHF.

The rearrangement links TRBV9 to TRBJ1-2; the D call of TRBD1 rests on TCRdb alone, since no DNA is present to check it. Germline CDR1 is SGDLS and CDR2 is YYNGEE. The CDR3 is 16 amino acids. The CDR3 protein is CASSAEKGGLNYGYTF.

This chain links TRBV15 with TRBJ2-7. The germline gives CDR1 LNHNV, CDR2 YYDKDF (reference sequence). The CDR3 spans 14 residues. The CDR3: CATSRDRGPYEQYF.

This clonotype shows up as medium-sized by frequency. The gene calls are TRBV6-5 and TRBJ2-2; the D call from TCRdb, TRBD1, cannot be confirmed without DNA. The CDR3 consists of 15 residues. Germline lookup yields CDR1 MNHEY and CDR2 SVGAGI. CDR3 residues: CASKSGGTDTGELFF.

The chain combines TRBV4-3 with TRBJ2-2; TCRdb lists TRBD2, though no DNA is available to test this call. Germline CDR1 is LGHNA and CDR2 is YSLEER. This CDR3 is built from 16 residues. This CDR3 reads CASSQNLAGDTGELFF.

This clonotype counts as large by frequency. V and J are TRBV24-1 and TRBJ2-2; TCRdb's D call, TRBD1, is unchecked because there is no DNA. Germline V gene data show CDR1 as KGHDR and CDR2 as SFDVKD. The CDR3 totals 13 residues. CDR3 loop: CATQGQTTGELFF.